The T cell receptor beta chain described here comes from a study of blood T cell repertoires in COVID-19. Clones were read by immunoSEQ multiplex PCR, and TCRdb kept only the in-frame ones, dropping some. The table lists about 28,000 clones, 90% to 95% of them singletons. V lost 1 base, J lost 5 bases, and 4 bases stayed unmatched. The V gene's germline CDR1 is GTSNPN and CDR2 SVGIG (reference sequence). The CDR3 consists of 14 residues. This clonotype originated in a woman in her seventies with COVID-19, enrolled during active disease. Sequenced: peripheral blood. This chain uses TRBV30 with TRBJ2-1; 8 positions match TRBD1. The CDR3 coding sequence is TGTGCCTGGAGTGCAGGGGGCACAAACAATGAGCAGTTCTTC. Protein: CAWSAGGTNNEQFF. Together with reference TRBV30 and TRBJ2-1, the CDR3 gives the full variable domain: SQTIHQWPATLVQPVGSPLSLECTVEGTSNPNLYWYRQAAGRGLQLLFYSVGIGQISSEVPQNLSASRPQDRQFILSSKKLLLSDSGFYLCAWSAGGTNNEQFFGPGTRLTVL.